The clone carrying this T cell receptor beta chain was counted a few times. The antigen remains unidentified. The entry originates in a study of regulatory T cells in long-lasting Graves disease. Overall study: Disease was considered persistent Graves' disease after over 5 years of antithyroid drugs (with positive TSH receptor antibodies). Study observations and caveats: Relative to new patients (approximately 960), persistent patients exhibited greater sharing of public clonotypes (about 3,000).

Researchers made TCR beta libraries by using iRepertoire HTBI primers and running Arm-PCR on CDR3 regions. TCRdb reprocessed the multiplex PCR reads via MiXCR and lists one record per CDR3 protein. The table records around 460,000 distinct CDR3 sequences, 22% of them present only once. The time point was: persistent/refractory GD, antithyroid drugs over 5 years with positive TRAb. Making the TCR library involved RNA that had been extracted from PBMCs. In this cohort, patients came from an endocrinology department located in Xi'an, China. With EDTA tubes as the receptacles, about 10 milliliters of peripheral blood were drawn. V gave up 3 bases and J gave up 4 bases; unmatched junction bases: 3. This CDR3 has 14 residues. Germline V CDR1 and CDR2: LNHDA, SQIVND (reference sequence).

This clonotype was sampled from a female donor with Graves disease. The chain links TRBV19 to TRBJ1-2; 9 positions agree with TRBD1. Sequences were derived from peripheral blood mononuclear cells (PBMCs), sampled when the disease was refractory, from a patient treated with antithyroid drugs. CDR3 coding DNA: TGTGCCAGTAGTATGGGACAGGGTACCTATGGCTACACCTTC. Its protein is CASSMGQGTYGYTF.